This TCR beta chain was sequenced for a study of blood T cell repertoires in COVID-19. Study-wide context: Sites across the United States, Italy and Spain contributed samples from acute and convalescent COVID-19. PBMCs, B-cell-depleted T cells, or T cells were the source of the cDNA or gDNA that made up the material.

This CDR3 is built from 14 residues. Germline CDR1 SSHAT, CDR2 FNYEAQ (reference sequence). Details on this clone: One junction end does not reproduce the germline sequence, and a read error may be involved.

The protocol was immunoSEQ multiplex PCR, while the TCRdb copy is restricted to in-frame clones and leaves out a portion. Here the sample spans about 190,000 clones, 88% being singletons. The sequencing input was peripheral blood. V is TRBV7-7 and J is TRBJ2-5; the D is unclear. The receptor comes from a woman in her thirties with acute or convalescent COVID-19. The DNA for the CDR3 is TGTGCTAGCAGCAAAGGCCTACTACAAGAGACCCAGTACTTC. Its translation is CASSKGLLQETQYF.